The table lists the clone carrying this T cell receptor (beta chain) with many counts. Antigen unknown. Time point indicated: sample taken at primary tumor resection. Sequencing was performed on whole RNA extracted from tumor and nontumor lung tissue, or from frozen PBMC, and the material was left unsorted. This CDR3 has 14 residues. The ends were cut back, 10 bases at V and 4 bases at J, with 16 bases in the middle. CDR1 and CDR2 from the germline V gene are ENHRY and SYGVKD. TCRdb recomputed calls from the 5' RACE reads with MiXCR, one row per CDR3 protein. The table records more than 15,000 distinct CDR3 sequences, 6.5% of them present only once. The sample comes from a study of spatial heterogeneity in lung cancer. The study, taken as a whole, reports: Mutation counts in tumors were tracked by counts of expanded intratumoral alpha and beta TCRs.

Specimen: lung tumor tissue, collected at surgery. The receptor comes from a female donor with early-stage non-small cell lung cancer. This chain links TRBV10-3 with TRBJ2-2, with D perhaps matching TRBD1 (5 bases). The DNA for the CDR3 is TGTGCCAGCTCGACAGTTGGAACCACCGGGGAGCTGTTTTTT. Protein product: CASSTVGTTGELFF.